The T cell receptor (beta chain) described here comes from a study of cytomegalovirus exposure and HLA in healthy donors. Study results and limitations: Both high specificity and high sensitivity reportedly marked the classifier's diagnosis of cytomegalovirus status.

Worth noting for this clone: What it recognizes is unknown.

CDR1 is MNHEY, CDR2 SVGAGI, per germline. V lost 4 bases and J lost 6, with 6 bases in between. The CDR3 is 12 residues long. The data were produced by immunoSEQ multiplex PCR, yet TCRdb's version contains in-frame clones alone and is incomplete. The sample lists some 200,000 clones, roughly nine tenths occurring once. The chain carries TRBV6-5 and TRBJ2-2; unclear D gene. Sequencing was carried out using PBMCs. The receptor comes from a man younger than 40 in good health and CMV-seropositive. CDR3 sequence: CASSFGAGELFF. In nucleotides, the CDR3 is TGTGCCAGCAGTTTTGGTGCCGGGGAGCTGTTTTTT.